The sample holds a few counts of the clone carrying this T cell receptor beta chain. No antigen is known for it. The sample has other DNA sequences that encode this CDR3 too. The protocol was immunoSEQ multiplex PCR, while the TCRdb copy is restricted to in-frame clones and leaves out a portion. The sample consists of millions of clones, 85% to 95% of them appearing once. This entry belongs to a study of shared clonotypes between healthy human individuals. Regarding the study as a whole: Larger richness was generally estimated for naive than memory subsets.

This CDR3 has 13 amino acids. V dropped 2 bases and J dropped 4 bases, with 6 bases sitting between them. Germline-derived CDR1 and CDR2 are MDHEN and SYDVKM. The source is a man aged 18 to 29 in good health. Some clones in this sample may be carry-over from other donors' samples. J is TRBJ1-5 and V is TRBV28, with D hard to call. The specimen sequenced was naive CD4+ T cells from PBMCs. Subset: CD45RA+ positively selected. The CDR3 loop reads CASSLTVNQPQHF. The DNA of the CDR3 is TGTGCCAGCAGTTTAACAGTAAATCAGCCCCAGCATTTT.